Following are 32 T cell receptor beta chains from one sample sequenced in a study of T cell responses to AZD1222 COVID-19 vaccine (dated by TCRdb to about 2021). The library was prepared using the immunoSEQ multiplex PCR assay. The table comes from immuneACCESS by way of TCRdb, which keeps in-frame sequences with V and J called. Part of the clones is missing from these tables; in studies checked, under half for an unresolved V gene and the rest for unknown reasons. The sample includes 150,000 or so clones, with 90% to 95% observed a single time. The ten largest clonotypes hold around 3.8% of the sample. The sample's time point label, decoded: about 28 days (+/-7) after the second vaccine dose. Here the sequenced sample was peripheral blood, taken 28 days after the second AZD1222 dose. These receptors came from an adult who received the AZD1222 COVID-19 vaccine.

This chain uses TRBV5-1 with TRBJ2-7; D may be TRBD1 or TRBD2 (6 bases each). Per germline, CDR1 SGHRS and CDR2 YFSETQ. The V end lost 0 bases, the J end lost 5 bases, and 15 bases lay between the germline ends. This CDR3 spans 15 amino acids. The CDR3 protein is CASSLVGGEFDEQYF. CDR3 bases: TGCGCCAGCAGCTTGGTCGGGGGCGAATTCGACGAGCAGTACTTC. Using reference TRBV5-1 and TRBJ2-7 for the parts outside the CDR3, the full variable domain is KAGVTQTPRYLIKTRGQQVTLSCSPISGHRSVSWYQQTPGQGLQFLFEYFSETQRNKGNFPGRFSGRQFSNSRSEMNVSTLELGDSALYLCASSLVGGEFDEQYFGPGTRLTVT.

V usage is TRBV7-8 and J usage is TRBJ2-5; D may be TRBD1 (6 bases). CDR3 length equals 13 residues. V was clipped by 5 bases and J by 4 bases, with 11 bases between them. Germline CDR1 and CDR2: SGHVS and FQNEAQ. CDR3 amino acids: CASSQGLGETQYF. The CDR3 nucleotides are TGTGCCAGCAGCCAGGGGCTAGGAGAGACCCAGTACTTC.

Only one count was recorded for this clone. In DNA, the CDR3 is TGTGCCACCAGTGCCCCTGGGTGGAGGGACAGTACTTACGAGCAGTACTTC. It yields the protein CATSAPGWRDSTYEQYF. The gene calls are TRBV24-1 and TRBJ2-7; possible D gene TRBD1, 7 bases. Per the germline V gene, CDR1 is KGHDR and CDR2 is SFDVKD. V shed 5 bases and J shed 4 bases, with 23 bases lying between them. The CDR3 is 17 amino acids.

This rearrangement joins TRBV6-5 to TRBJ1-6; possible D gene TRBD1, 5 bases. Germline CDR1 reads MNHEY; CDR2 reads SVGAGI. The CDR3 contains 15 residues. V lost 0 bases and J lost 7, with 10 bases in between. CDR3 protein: CASSYSGQANSPLHF. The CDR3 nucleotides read TGTGCCAGCAGTTACTCCGGACAAGCGAATTCACCCCTCCACTTT.

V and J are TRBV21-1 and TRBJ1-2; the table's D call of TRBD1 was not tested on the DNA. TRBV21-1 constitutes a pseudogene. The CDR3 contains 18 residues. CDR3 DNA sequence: TGTGCCAGCAGCAAAGGTGGACAGGGGGCAGGATGTAACTATGGCTACACCTTC. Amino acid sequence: CASSKGGQGAGCNYGYTF.

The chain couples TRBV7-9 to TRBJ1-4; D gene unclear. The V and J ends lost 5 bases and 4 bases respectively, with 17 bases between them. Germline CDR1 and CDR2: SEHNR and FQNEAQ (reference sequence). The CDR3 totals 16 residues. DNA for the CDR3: TGTGCCAGCAGCCCTCCGGAGAGGGCGGTTAATGAAAAACTGTTTTTT. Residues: CASSPPERAVNEKLFF.

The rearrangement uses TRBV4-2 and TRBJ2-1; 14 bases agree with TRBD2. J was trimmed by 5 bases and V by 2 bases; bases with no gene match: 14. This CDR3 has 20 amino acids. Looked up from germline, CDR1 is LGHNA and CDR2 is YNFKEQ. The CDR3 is CASSQFMTSGRAGFHNEQFF. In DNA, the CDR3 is TGTGCCAGCAGCCAATTTATGACTAGCGGGAGGGCCGGGTTTCACAATGAGCAGTTCTTC.

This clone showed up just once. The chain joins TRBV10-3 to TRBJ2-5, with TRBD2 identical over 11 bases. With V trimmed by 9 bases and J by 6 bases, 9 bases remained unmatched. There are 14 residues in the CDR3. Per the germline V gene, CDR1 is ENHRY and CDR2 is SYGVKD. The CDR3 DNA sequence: TGTGCCATAGCAGATAGCGGGGGGGCAAAGACCCAGTACTTC. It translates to CAIADSGGAKTQYF.

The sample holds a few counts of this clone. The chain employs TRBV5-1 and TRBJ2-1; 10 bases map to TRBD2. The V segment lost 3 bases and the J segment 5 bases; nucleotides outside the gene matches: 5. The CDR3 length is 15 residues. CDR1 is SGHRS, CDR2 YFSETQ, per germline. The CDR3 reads CASSSLAGRNNEQFF. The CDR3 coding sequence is TGCGCCAGCAGCTCACTAGCGGGGAGGAACAATGAGCAGTTCTTC.

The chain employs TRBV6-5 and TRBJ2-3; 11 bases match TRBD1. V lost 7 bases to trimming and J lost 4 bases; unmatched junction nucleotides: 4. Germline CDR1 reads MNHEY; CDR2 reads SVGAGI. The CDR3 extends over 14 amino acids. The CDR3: CASMDRGRADTQYF. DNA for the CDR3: TGTGCCAGCATGGACAGGGGGCGCGCAGATACGCAGTATTTT.

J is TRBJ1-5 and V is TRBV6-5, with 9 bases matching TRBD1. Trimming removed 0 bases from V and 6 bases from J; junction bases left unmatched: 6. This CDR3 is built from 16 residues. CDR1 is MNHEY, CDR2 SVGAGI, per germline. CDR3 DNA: TGTGCCAGCAGTTACTCGGACAGGGGTCGGTTTCAGCCCCAGCATTTT. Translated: CASSYSDRGRFQPQHF.

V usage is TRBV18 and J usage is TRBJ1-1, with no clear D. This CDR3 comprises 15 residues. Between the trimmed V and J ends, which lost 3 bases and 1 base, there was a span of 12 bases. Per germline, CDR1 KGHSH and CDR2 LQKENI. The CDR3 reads CASSPPSVRNTEAFF. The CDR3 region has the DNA TGTGCCAGCTCACCTCCCAGCGTAAGGAACACTGAAGCTTTCTTT.

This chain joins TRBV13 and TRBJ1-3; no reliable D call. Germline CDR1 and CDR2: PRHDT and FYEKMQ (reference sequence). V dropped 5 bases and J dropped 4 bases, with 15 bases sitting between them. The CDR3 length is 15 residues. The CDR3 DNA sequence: TGTGCCAGCAGCCCCCCCCGGTCTTTGGGAAACACCATATATTTT. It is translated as CASSPPRSLGNTIYF. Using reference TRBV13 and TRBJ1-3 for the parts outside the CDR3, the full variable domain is AAGVIQSPRHLIKEKRETATLKCYPIPRHDTVYWYQQGPGQDPQFLISFYEKMQSDKGSIPDRFSAQQFSDYHSELNMSSLELGDSALYFCASSPPRSLGNTIYFGEGSWLTVV.

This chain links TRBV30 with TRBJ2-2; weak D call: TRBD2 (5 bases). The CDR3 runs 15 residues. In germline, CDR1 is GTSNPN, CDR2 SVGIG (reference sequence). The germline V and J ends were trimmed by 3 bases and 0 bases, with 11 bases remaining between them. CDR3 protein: CAWRNGISNTGELFF. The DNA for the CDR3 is TGTGCCTGGAGGAACGGGATATCGAACACCGGGGAGCTGTTTTTT.

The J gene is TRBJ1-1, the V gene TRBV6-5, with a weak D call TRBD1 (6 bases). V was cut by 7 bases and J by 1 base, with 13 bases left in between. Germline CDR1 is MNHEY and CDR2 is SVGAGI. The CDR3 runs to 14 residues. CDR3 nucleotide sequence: TGTGCCAGCATGAGAAACAGGGCGAACACTGAAGCTTTCTTT. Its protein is CASMRNRANTEAFF.

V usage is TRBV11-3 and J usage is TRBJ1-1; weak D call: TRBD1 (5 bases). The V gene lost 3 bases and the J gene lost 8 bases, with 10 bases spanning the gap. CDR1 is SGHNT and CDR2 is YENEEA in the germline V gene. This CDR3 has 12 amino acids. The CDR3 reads CASSFGALEAFF. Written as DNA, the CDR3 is TGTGCCAGCAGCTTCGGGGCCCTCGAAGCTTTCTTT.

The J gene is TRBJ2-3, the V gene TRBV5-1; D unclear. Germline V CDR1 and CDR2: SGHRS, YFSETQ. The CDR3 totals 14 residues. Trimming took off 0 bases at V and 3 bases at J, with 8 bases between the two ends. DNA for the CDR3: TGCGCCAGCAGCTTGGAGGGCGCGACAGATACGCAGTATTTT. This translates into CASSLEGATDTQYF.

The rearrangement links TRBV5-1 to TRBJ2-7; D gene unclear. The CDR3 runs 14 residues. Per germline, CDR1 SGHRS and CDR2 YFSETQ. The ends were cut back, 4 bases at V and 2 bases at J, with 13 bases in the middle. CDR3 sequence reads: CASSPVRRPYEQYF. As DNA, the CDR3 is TGCGCCAGCAGCCCCGTACGGCGCCCCTACGAGCAGTACTTC.

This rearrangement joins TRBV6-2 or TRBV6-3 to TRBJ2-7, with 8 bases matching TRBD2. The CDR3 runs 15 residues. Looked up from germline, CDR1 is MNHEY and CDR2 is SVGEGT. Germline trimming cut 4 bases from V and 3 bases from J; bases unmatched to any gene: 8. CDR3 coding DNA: TGTGCCAGCAGTTCCCAAAGCGGGAGCGGCTACGAGCAGTACTTC. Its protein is CASSSQSGSGYEQYF.

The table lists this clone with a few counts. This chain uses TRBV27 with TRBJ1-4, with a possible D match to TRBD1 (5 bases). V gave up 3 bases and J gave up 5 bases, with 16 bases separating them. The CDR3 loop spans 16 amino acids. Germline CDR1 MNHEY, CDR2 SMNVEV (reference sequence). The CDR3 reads CASSFTFSWGNEKLFF. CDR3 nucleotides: TGTGCCAGCAGTTTTACTTTTTCGTGGGGGAATGAAAAACTGTTTTTT.

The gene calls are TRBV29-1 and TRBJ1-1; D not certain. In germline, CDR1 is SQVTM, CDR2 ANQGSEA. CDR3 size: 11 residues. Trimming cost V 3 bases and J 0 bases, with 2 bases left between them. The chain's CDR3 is CSVEMNTEAFF. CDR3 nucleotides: TGCAGCGTTGAGATGAACACTGAAGCTTTCTTT. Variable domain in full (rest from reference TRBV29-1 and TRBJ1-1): SAVISQKPSRDICQRGTSLTIQCQVDSQVTMMFWYRQQPGQSLTLIATANQGSEATYESGFVIDKFPISRPNLTFSTLTVSNMSPEDSSIYLCSVEMNTEAFFGQGTRLTVV.

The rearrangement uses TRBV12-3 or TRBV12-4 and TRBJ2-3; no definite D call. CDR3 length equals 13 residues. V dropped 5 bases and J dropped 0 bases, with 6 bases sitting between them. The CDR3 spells CASSPTSTDTQYF. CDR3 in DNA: TGTGCCAGCAGTCCCACTAGCACAGATACGCAGTATTTT.

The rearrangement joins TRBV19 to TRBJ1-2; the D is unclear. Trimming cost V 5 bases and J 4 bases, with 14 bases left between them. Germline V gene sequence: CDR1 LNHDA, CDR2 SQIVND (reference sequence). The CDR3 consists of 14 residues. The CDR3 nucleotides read TGTGCCAGTAGTCTTTCGAGTTCTCTCTATGGCTACACCTTC. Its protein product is CASSLSSSLYGYTF.

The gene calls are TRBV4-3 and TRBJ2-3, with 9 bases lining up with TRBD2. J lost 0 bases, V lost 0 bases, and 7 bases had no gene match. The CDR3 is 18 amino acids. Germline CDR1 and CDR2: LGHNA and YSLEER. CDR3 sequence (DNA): TGCGCCAGCAGCCAAGATACCCCGACTAGCGGAAGCACAGATACGCAGTATTTT. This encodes CASSQDTPTSGSTDTQYF.

The CDR3 loop reads CASSFRPGAQNTEAFF. The CDR3 coding sequence is TGTGCCAGCAGCTTCCGACCCGGGGCACAGAACACTGAAGCTTTCTTT. V and J are TRBV9 and TRBJ1-1, with D perhaps matching TRBD1 (5 bases). The CDR3 consists of 16 residues. Germline loops: CDR1 SGDLS, CDR2 YYNGEE. Trimming left V 4 bases short and J 1 base short, with 17 bases between.

The CDR3 region has the DNA TGTGCCAGCAGCCAGGGACGAGGAACCCCCCATTCACCCCTCCACTTT. This sequence encodes CASSQGRGTPHSPLHF. The gene calls are TRBV3-1 (or the pseudogene TRBV3-2) and TRBJ1-6; possible D gene TRBD1, 5 bases. V dropped 3 bases and J dropped 8 bases, with 17 bases sitting between them. The germline V gene encodes CDR1 LGHDT and CDR2 YNNKEL (reference sequence). CDR3 length: 16 amino acids.

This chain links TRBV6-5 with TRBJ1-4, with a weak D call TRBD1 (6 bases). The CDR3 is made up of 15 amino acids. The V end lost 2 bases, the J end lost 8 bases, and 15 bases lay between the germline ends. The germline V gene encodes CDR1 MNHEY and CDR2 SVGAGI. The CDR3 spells CASSYGGRVGEKLFF. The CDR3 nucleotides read TGTGCCAGCAGTTACGGGGGCAGGGTAGGGGAAAAACTGTTTTTT.

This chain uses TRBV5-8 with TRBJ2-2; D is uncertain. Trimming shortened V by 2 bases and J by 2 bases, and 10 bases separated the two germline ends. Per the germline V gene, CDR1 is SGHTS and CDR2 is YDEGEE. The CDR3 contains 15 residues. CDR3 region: CASSFGILNTGELFF. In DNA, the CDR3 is TGTGCCAGCAGCTTTGGCATCCTAAACACCGGGGAGCTGTTTTTT. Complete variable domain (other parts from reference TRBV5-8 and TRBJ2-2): EAGVTQSPTHLIKTRGQQATLRCSPISGHTSVYWYQQALGLGLQFLLWYDEGEERNRGNFPPRFSGRQFPNYSSELNVNALELEDSALYLCASSFGILNTGELFFGEGSRLTVL.

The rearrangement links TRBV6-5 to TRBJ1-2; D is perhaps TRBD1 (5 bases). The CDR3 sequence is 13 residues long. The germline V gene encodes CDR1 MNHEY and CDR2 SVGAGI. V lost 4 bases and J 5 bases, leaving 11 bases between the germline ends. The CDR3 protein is CASSLSGGYGYTF. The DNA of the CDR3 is TGTGCCAGCAGTTTATCCGGGGGTTATGGCTACACCTTC.

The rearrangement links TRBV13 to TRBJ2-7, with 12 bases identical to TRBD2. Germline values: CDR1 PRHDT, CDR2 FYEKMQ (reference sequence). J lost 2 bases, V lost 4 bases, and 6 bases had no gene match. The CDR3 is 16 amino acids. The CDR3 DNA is TGTGCCAGCAGCTCGGCTTGGACTAGCGGGACCTACGAGCAGTACTTC. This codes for CASSSAWTSGTYEQYF.

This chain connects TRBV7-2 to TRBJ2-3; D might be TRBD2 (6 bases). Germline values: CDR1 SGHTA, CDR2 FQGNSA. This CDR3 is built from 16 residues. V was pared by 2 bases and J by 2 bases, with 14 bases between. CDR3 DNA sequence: TGTGCCAGCAGCTTACCCGGGACTTTCCCCACAGATACGCAGTATTTT. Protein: CASSLPGTFPTDTQYF.

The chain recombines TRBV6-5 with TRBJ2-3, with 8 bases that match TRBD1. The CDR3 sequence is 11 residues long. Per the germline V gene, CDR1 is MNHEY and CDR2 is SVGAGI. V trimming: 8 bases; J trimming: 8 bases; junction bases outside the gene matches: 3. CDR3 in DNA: TGTGCCAGCCAGGGGGCAGGTACGCAGTATTTT. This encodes CASQGAGTQYF.